This passage covers 14 T cell receptor beta chains from one sample sequenced in a study of T cells in women clearing cervical HPV infection. The method was immunoSEQ multiplex PCR; TCRdb's version includes in-frame clones alone and lacks a portion of them. Recorded for this sample: roughly 35,000 clones. Sample: blood buffy coat. The receptor set was obtained from a woman between 18 and 70 years old with a cervical HPV16 infection that either progressed to CIN3+ or cleared (not recorded which).

CDR3 bases read: TGTGCCAGCAGCGTGGGGACAGGGAGAGCAGATACG. Residues: CASSVGTGRADT. In full, the CDR3 reads CASSVGTGRADTQYF. The chain joins TRBV9 to TRBJ2-3; 9 bases align to TRBD1. The read terminates 3 residues before the CDR3 end, so the remaining end is supplied by the germline J gene. From germline, CDR1 is SGDLS and CDR2 YYNGEE. J gave up 4 bases and V 2 bases, and 5 bases lay outside the gene matches. CDR3 length equals 15 residues.

For this clone: The read gets to within 3 residues of the CDR3 end, and the germline J gene fills in the rest. The chain employs TRBV9 and TRBJ2-1; possibly TRBD2 for D (6 bases). Trimming took 7 bases from V and 3 from J, leaving 11 bases between them. Germline CDR1 SGDLS, CDR2 YYNGEE. CDR3 size: 13 residues. Incomplete CDR3 DNA: TGTGCCAGCTCCCCGACTAGCTACAATGAG. Its protein product is CASSPTSYNE. In full, the CDR3 reads CASSPTSYNEQFF. Full variable domain (remainder filled in from reference TRBV9 and TRBJ2-1): DSGVTQTPKHLITATGQRVTLRCSPRSGDLSVYWYQQSLDQGLQFLIQYYNGEERAKGNILERFSAQQFPDLHSELNLSSLELGDSALYFCASSPTSYNEQFFGPGTRLTVL.

Turning to this clone: Read data end 3 residues before the CDR3 end; the end is taken from the germline J gene. The rearrangement joins TRBV7-3 to TRBJ1-6; unclear D gene. With 1 base removed from V and 8 bases from J, the gap between germline ends came to 9 bases. Germline V CDR1 and CDR2: SGHTA, FQGTGA. The CDR3 contains 14 residues. CDR3 DNA (partial): TGTGCCAGCAGCTTAAAGGGTGTGGATTCACCC. It is translated as CASSLKGVDSP. The entire CDR3 protein is CASSLKGVDSPLHF.

In regard to this clone: The read ends 3 residues before the CDR3 terminus; that terminus is restored from the germline J gene. The chain combines TRBV20-1 with TRBJ1-1, with 8 bases identical to TRBD1. Trimming at V came to 3 bases and at J to 4 bases, leaving 4 bases not matched to a gene. In germline, CDR1 is DFQATT, CDR2 SNEGSKA (reference sequence). The CDR3 has 13 residues. The CDR3: CSARQTGATEAFF. CDR3 DNA, as far as it was read: TGCAGTGCTAGGCAGACAGGGGCCACTGAA.

As to this clone: Compared with germline, one end of the junction differs, possibly owing to a read error. The read halts 3 residues ahead of the CDR3 end, with the missing end drawn from the germline J gene. Other DNA sequences in the same sample also yield this CDR3. The chain employs TRBV5-6 and TRBJ1-2; D perhaps matches TRBD1 (6 bases). Per the germline V gene, CDR1 is SGHDT and CDR2 is YYEEEE. This CDR3 has 14 residues. The part of the CDR3 DNA that was read is TGTGCTAGCAGCTTGGCCGGCAGGGGAAGTGGC. Translation gives CASSLAGRGSG. The full-length CDR3 reads as CASSLAGRGSGYTF.

Concerning this clone: The read comes to an end 3 residues before the CDR3 does, leaving the germline J gene to fill in the end. The chain couples TRBV7-9 to TRBJ2-1, with TRBD1 matching 7 bases. CDR3 length: 15 residues. J was trimmed by 0 bases and V by 5 bases; bases with no gene match: 4. Germline-derived CDR1 and CDR2 are SEHNR and FQNEAQ (reference sequence). The CDR3 region is CASSTYRGSYNEQFF. The CDR3 bases that were read are TGTGCCAGCAGCACCTACAGGGGCTCCTACAATGAG.

This clone ranks as medium-sized in terms of frequency. The CDR3 end falls 3 residues outside the read, so it is completed with the germline J gene. The V and J genes are TRBV6-4 and TRBJ1-1; TRBD1 matches at 8 bases. The CDR3 runs to 14 residues. Trimming removed 5 bases from V and 1 base from J; junction bases left unmatched: 3. Germline assignment: CDR1 MRHNA and CDR2 SNTAGT. This CDR3 reads CASSPGTGNTEAFF. Partial CDR3 DNA: TGTGCCAGCAGTCCCGGGACAGGGAACACTGAA.

Of note for this clone: The read is 3 residues too short to cover the CDR3 end, so that end is filled in from the germline J gene. The gene calls are TRBV2 and TRBJ2-1; 9 bases are a match to TRBD1. V trimming: 3 bases; J trimming: 9 bases; junction bases outside the gene matches: 9. The CDR3 is 15 residues long. From germline, CDR1 is SNHLY and CDR2 FYNNEI. The CDR3 bases that were read are TGTGCCAGCAGTGACCGAGGACAGGGGTATGGTGAG. It is translated as CASSDRGQGYGE. The complete CDR3 sequence is CASSDRGQGYGEQFF.

As to this clone: The read stops 3 residues short of the end of the CDR3; the missing end is completed from the germline J gene. The gene calls are TRBV30 and TRBJ1-2, with a possible D match to TRBD1 (6 bases). V was shortened by 4 bases and J by 5 bases, with 14 bases between the two germline ends. The CDR3 runs to 13 residues. Germline-derived CDR1 and CDR2 are GTSNPN and SVGIG (reference sequence). The covered CDR3 bases are TGTGCCTGGACCAAGGGGACACCATATGGC. This encodes CAWTKGTPYG. The full CDR3 protein is CAWTKGTPYGYTF.

A word on this clone: The read is 3 residues too short to cover the CDR3 end, so that end is filled in from the germline J gene. This rearrangement joins TRBV20-1 to TRBJ2-7; TRBD2 might be the D (6 bases). This CDR3 has 14 amino acids. The V end was cut by 4 bases, the J end by 2 bases, with 15 bases between. Germline loops: CDR1 DFQATT, CDR2 SNEGSKA (reference sequence). The CDR3 spells CSAKRRVFPYEQYF. Partial CDR3 DNA: TGCAGTGCTAAGAGGAGGGTTTTTCCCTACGAG.

About this clone itself: The read falls 3 residues short of the CDR3 end, and the missing part is taken from the germline J gene. This chain links TRBV14 with TRBJ1-4, with unresolved D. The V and J ends lost 4 bases and 6 bases respectively, with 9 bases between them. There are 13 residues in the CDR3. Germline CDR1 and CDR2: SGHDN and FVKESK. The CDR3 bases that were read are TGTGCCAGCAGCCGGGCCGTGGATGAAAAA. Its translation is CASSRAVDEK. The full CDR3 reads CASSRAVDEKLFF.

Worth noting for this clone: The read falls 3 residues short of the CDR3 end, and the missing part is taken from the germline J gene. The rearrangement joins TRBV30 to TRBJ1-1; D is possibly TRBD1 (5 bases). Looked up from germline, CDR1 is GTSNPN and CDR2 is SVGIG (reference sequence). The CDR3 totals 14 residues. Trimming stripped 4 bases from V and 1 base from J, with 13 bases between. The covered CDR3 bases are TGTGCCTGGACGTCGGGACTCCGGAACACTGAA. Its translation is CAWTSGLRNTE. The full CDR3 protein reads CAWTSGLRNTEAFF.

With respect to this clone: The sequence runs out 3 residues before the end of the CDR3; the remainder is reconstructed from the germline J gene. V usage is TRBV30 and J usage is TRBJ1-2; TRBD1 agrees at 8 bases. V lost 1 base, J lost 6 bases, and 4 bases stayed unmatched. The CDR3 spans 13 residues. Per germline, CDR1 GTSNPN and CDR2 SVGIG (reference sequence). CDR3 residues: CAWSADRGNGYTF. The CDR3 DNA, read in part, is TGTGCCTGGAGTGCCGACAGGGGAAATGGC.

With respect to this clone: Read coverage stops 3 residues before the CDR3 terminus; the germline J gene supplies the remainder. The rearrangement uses TRBV7-9 and TRBJ2-3; D gene uncertain. CDR1 is SEHNR, CDR2 FQNEAQ, per germline (reference sequence). The CDR3 loop spans 12 amino acids. Trimming left V 4 bases short and J 5 bases short, with 7 bases between. The part of the CDR3 DNA that was read is TGTGCCAGCAGCTCAACAGAAGATACG. Translated, it gives CASSSTEDT. From start to end, the CDR3 is CASSSTEDTQYF.